The T cell receptor beta chain under discussion was sequenced for a study of T cell responses to AZD1222 COVID-19 vaccine. The wider study: Pooling was applied to second doses at about 4 or about 12 weeks.

About this clone: As yet, its antigen is unknown.

Method: immunoSEQ multiplex PCR; TCRdb's copy keeps in-frame clones and lacks some. The sample has about 120,000 clones; 75% to 90% are singletons. Trimming pared 2 bases from V and 17 bases from J, leaving 16 bases between. The CDR3 runs to 13 residues. Germline values: CDR1 SNHLY, CDR2 FYNNEI. General observations from the study: A rise in Spike-specific TCR breadth and depth followed two AZD1222 doses.

The sequencing here drew on peripheral blood, taken on day 0 of AZD1222 vaccination. V gene TRBV2 combines with J gene TRBJ1-6; D gene ambiguous. The sequence was collected from an adult in good health. The CDR3 spells CASSELSWTGIHF. DNA for the CDR3: TGTGCCAGCAGTGAACTTTCTTGGACCGGGATCCACTTT.